This T cell receptor (beta chain) was identified in a study of regulatory T cells in long-lasting Graves disease (dated by TCRdb to the early 2020s). Concerning the study at large: Persistent Graves' disease was defined as antithyroid drug treatment for over 5 years with persistently positive TSH receptor autoantibodies. Patients with persistent Graves' disease were compared with patients with newly diagnosed Graves' disease using TCR sequencing and RNA sequencing of peripheral blood. The study was conducted in China and was registered as a clinical trial. A total of 35 or so samples were covered by TCR sequencing, comprising around 13 persistent and some 20 newly diagnosed Graves' disease patients. In the clinical cohort, patients with persistent Graves' disease had used antithyroid drugs for an average of about 9.4 years.

This clonotype showed up just once. Its antigen is still unknown. Possible read error: a much larger clone is one base away. The library was made by multiplex PCR. TCRdb records Illumina HiSeq 4000 as the sequencer. CDR3 regions were amplified by Arm-PCR with iRepertoire HTBI primers to construct TCR beta libraries. PCR products were gel purified before sequencing. As for how the authors treated the data: Gene usage analysis of CDR3 amino acid clonotypes used the 50 to 70 TRBV and 14 TRBJ segments found across samples. COPE and FqMerger were used to merge filtered high-quality paired reads into contigs. Contigs were aligned with BLAST to IMGT TRBV, TRBD and TRBJ reference genes, and CDR3 was defined per IMGT. Any clonotype with a frequency above 0.1% was counted as a highly expanded clone. Repertoire diversity was measured by Shannon entropy, and V-J evenness by the Gini coefficient. Public clonotypes were defined as clonotypes shared by more than one individual. Using fastp at Q25 and MiXCR, TCRdb reprocessed the public reads and kept productive beta chains. Here each entry gathers all rows of one CDR3 protein and keeps the most common genes and DNA. What appears here as the V and J calls and clone size reflects TCRdb's work, not the paper's. This sample gives 310,000 or so distinct CDR3 sequences in total; roughly a fifth of them show up just once. The leading ten clones occupy over 25% of the sample.

What the study reported, not specific to this receptor: The small sample size was acknowledged by the authors as a limitation that may reduce accuracy. The study examined only peripheral blood because the primary lesion, thyroid tissue, could not be accessed. Persistent patients shared more public clonotypes among themselves (fewer than 3,000) than newly diagnosed patients did (approximately 900). Compared with newly diagnosed patients, patients with persistent Graves' disease had lower TCR Shannon entropy and fewer highly expanded clones, which suggests clonal expansion. Sequencing and analysis were restricted to the TCR beta chain. Preferential use of TRBV28, TRBJ1-2 and TRBJ2-5 was observed in persistent disease, whereas TRBV20-1 and TRBJ2-1 were favored in newly diagnosed disease.

V loses 4 bases, J loses 12 bases, and the germline ends lie 18 bases apart. The CDR3 sequence holds 13 residues, the cysteine and phenylalanine included. CDR3 DNA only is kept here, 39 bases in frame from base 1. Reading the germline V gene gives CDR1 MNHNS and CDR2 SASEGT. The time point label here, explained by the study, means: persistent/refractory GD, antithyroid drugs over 5 years with positive TRAb. RNA was extracted from PBMCs in TRIzol for both TCR sequencing and RNA sequencing. The diagnosis of Graves' disease was made according to American Thyroid Association guidelines. Patients were recruited from an endocrinology department in Xi'an, China. From each patient, 8 to 10 milliliters of peripheral blood was collected into an EDTA anticoagulant tube. Ficoll Paque Plus density gradient separation was used to isolate PBMCs, and no further T cell sorting was done. An Agilent 2100 Bioanalyzer and agarose gel were used to check RNA quality, while a NanoDrop 2000 measured RNA concentration.

The source material was peripheral blood mononuclear cells (PBMCs), sampled when the disease was refractory, from a patient treated with antithyroid drugs. Recombination joined TRBV6-1 with TRBJ1-1; the D region possibly corresponds to TRBD1 (6 bases align). The receptor's source is a female donor with Graves disease. The CDR3 region has the sequence CASSGPGTQKTFF. The DNA sequence follows: TGTGCCAGCAGTGGTCCCGGGACACAGAAGACTTTCTTT.